These 16 T cell receptor beta chains were all obtained from the same sample, sequenced in a study of Graves' ophthalmopathy and Graves' hyperthyroidism. Amplified TCR beta CDR3 regions were obtained using RNA transcripts as template. HTBI primers were used in a first-round RT-PCR, which preceded a second-round multiplex PCR. TCRdb reanalysed the multiplex PCR reads using MiXCR and keeps one entry per CDR3 protein. The sample includes around 590,000 distinct CDR3 sequences, under 45% of them seen just once. Sequencing input: peripheral blood or thyroid tissue (not recorded which). The receptors stem from an adult man with Graves' hyperthyroidism.

A remark on this clonotype: With a much larger clone just one base away, this may be a read error. The genes are TRBV6-5 and TRBJ2-6; tentative D call: TRBD2 (6 bases). Trimming took off 4 bases at V and 2 bases at J, with 12 bases between the two ends. This CDR3 region has 16 residues. CDR1 MNHEY and CDR2 SVGAGI come from the germline V gene. CDR3 sequence (DNA): TGTGCCAGCAGTTCTCGGACGGGGGCTGGGGCCAACGTCCTGACTTTC. Residues: CASSSRTGAGANVLTF.

For this clonotype: A much larger clonotype is one base distant, so this may be a read error. The genes are TRBV10-3 and TRBJ1-5, with 8 positions matching TRBD1. Germline CDR1 reads ENHRY; CDR2 reads SYGVKD. The CDR3 is 15 amino acids. CDR3 amino acids: CASSPGTGINQPQHF. The CDR3 DNA sequence: TGTGCCAGCAGTCCCGGGACAGGAATCAATCAGCCCCAGCATTTT.

As to this clonotype: This may be a read error, as it is one base from a much larger clone. The chain is built from TRBV7-9 and TRBJ1-1, with D unclear. V was trimmed by 8 bases and J by 3 bases, leaving 16 bases between them. The CDR3 consists of 14 residues. CDR1 and CDR2 from the germline V gene are SEHNR and FQNEAQ (reference sequence). The CDR3 nucleotides read TGTGCCAGCGGCCGCCTCGGACTCTACACTGAAGCTTTCTTT. Protein product: CASGRLGLYTEAFF.

The chain joins TRBV7-3 to TRBJ2-2, with TRBD2 matching over 7 bases. After removal of 5 bases from V and 1 base from J, the junction contained 13 bases not matched to a gene. There are 18 residues in the CDR3. The germline V gene has CDR1 SGHTA and CDR2 FQGTGA. The DNA for the CDR3 is TGTGCCAGCAGCAGAGACGGGCGAGGGAGGGGGAACACCGGGGAGCTGTTTTTT. It is translated as CASSRDGRGRGNTGELFF.

This clonotype was observed at least ten times. The chain recombines TRBV20-1 with TRBJ1-2; 8 bases fit TRBD1. CDR1 DFQATT and CDR2 SNEGSKA come from the germline V gene (reference sequence). Trimming removed 0 bases from V and 1 base from J; junction bases left unmatched: 4. The CDR3 runs to 15 residues. The CDR3 sequence: CSARDGDRNNYGYTF. The CDR3 DNA reads TGCAGTGCTAGAGATGGGGACAGGAATAACTATGGCTACACCTTC.

V and J are TRBV6-1 and TRBJ1-1; D gene unclear. V was shortened by 5 bases and J by 6 bases, with 16 bases between the two germline ends. The CDR3 is 14 residues long. Germline CDR1 reads MNHNS; CDR2 reads SASEGT. The CDR3 region is CASSYTKVSSEAFF. The CDR3 DNA follows: TGTGCCAGCAGTTATACTAAGGTCTCCTCTGAAGCTTTCTTT.

The chain links TRBV29-1 to TRBJ2-5; 10 positions match TRBD2. The V and J ends lost 8 bases and 0 bases, in that order; junction bases with no gene match: 6. This CDR3 region has 14 residues. Per the germline V gene, CDR1 is SQVTM and CDR2 is ANQGSEA. In nucleotides, the CDR3 is TGCAGCTTAGGACTAGCGGCAAACCAAGAGACCCAGTACTTC. Its protein product is CSLGLAANQETQYF.

This clonotype was recorded at least ten times. This chain joins TRBV9 and TRBJ1-1, with a weak D call TRBD1 (6 bases). Germline V lookup: CDR1 SGDLS, CDR2 YYNGEE. Trimming cost V 0 bases and J 6 bases, with 15 bases left between them. The CDR3 has 15 residues. The CDR3 loop reads CASSVGIQGSAEAFF. CDR3 nucleotide sequence: TGTGCCAGCAGCGTAGGGATTCAGGGGAGCGCTGAAGCTTTCTTT.

This clonotype has a count of ten or more. V and J are TRBV5-1 and TRBJ2-7; TRBD1 is a possible D gene (7 bases). The CDR3 is 14 amino acids. Germline V CDR1 and CDR2: SGHRS, YFSETQ. V was clipped by 5 bases and J by 3 bases, with 15 bases between them. CDR3: CASRTGGTDYEQYF. The DNA of the CDR3 is TGCGCCAGCAGGACCGGCGGGACAGACTACGAGCAGTACTTC. Looking up the rest from reference TRBV5-1 and TRBJ2-7 gives the full variable domain: KAGVTQTPRYLIKTRGQQVTLSCSPISGHRSVSWYQQTPGQGLQFLFEYFSETQRNKGNFPGRFSGRQFSNSRSEMNVSTLELGDSALYLCASRTGGTDYEQYFGPGTRLTVT.

Notes on this clonotype: A much larger clone differs from this one at a single base, so this may be a read error. Because the CDR3 is missing its conserved closing phenylalanine or tryptophan, this is likely a read error. This rearrangement joins TRBV5-1 to TRBJ2-2; D unclear. The V end was cut by 0 bases, the J end by 7 bases, with 7 bases between. CDR1 SGHRS and CDR2 YFSETQ come from the germline V gene. This CDR3 has 13 residues. Written as DNA, the CDR3 is TGCGCCAGCAGCTTGGCCCCCTTCGGGGAGCTGTTTTCT. This encodes CASSLAPFGELFS.

As concerns this clonotype: Given the absence of the conserved phenylalanine or tryptophan at the CDR3 end, a read error is likely. The rearrangement joins TRBV7-9 to TRBJ2-7; 13 nucleotides line up with TRBD2. CDR1 and CDR2 (germline): SEHNR, FQNEAQ (reference sequence). The CDR3 totals 15 residues. Trimming cost V 4 bases and J 7 bases; bases outside gene matches: 7. CDR3 nucleotide sequence: TGTGCCAGCAGCTCCGGGTGGACTAGCGGGGGTGAGCAGTACCTC. Its translation: CASSSGWTSGGEQYL.

This chain links TRBV20-1 with TRBJ2-5; D possibly matches TRBD1 or TRBD2 (5 bases each). This CDR3 region has 13 residues. Trimming removed 6 bases from V and 1 base from J, with 12 bases in between. In germline, CDR1 is DFQATT, CDR2 SNEGSKA (reference sequence). CDR3 amino acids: CSADPGGQETQYF. In DNA form, the CDR3 reads TGCAGTGCGGACCCTGGGGGCCAAGAGACCCAGTACTTC.

Comment on this clonotype: A single base separates this from a much larger clone, so it may be a read error. The chain links TRBV19 to TRBJ2-2; D unclear. Trimming shortened V by 4 bases and J by 6 bases, and 9 bases separated the two germline ends. CDR1 LNHDA and CDR2 SQIVND come from the germline V gene (reference sequence). The CDR3 contains 13 residues. CDR3 in DNA: TGTGCCAGTAGTACCAACAGAGCCGGGGAGCTGTTTTTT. As protein: CASSTNRAGELFF.

This clonotype occurred many times. The rearrangement links TRBV12-3 or TRBV12-4 to TRBJ1-6; 10 bases agree with TRBD1. V was clipped by 6 bases and J by 10 bases; unmatched bases: 6. The CDR3 totals 14 residues. CDR3 region: CASRGGTGASPLHF. As DNA, the CDR3 is TGTGCCAGCAGGGGGGGGACAGGGGCATCACCCCTCCACTTT.

This clonotype was recorded many times. The CDR3 nucleotides read TGCAGCGTGAGTAAAGGGCGGGAGCCCTACGAGCAGTACTTC. Its protein is CSVSKGREPYEQYF. The chain links TRBV29-1 to TRBJ2-7; 7 positions match TRBD2. In germline, CDR1 is SQVTM, CDR2 ANQGSEA. The CDR3 sequence is 14 residues long. V shed 6 bases and J 2 bases; nucleotides not matched to a gene: 10.

This clonotype appeared many times. V and J are TRBV7-9 and TRBJ1-3, with 7 bases matching TRBD1. This CDR3 is built from 16 residues. Germline loops: CDR1 SEHNR, CDR2 FQNEAQ (reference sequence). V lost 7 bases, J lost 0 bases, and 9 bases stayed unmatched. CDR3 DNA: TGTGCCAGCACCCCACCGGGACAGATCTCTGGAAACACCATATATTTT. It encodes CASTPPGQISGNTIYF. Supplemented by reference TRBV7-9 and TRBJ1-3, the full variable domain reads DTGVSQNPRHKITKRGQNVTFRCDPISEHNRLYWYRQTLGQGPEFLTYFQNEAQLEKSRLLSDRFSAERPKGSFSTLEIQRTEQGDSAMYLCASTPPGQISGNTIYFGEGSWLTVV.